Below, 17 T cell receptor beta chains from the same sample are listed, as sequenced in a study of OX40 agonist ivuxolimab in advanced cancers. Some clones are missing from TCRdb's copy, which holds only in-frame ones; the method was immunoSEQ multiplex PCR. The sample consists of over 30,000 clones, roughly 82% of them appearing once. Here the sequenced sample was CD4+ or CD8+ T cells sorted from blood, taken in a trial of the OX40 agonist ivuxolimab. The receptors stem from an adult with an advanced solid tumor such as melanoma, head and neck, liver or kidney cancer.

The rearrangement joins TRBV7-9 to TRBJ1-5; 12 nucleotides match TRBD1. Germline lookup yields CDR1 SEHNR and CDR2 FQNEAQ (reference sequence). The CDR3 runs to 16 residues. Unmatched junction bases numbered 5, after V lost 5 bases and J lost 3 bases. This CDR3 reads CASSTGTGGINQPQHF. Here the CDR3 DNA reads TGTGCCAGCAGCACCGGGACAGGGGGCATCAATCAGCCCCAGCATTTT.

The rearrangement links TRBV7-8 to TRBJ1-6; D not certain. The CDR3 loop spans 15 amino acids. Trimming removed 1 base at V and 7 bases at J, with 11 bases between. Germline V gene data show CDR1 as SGHVS and CDR2 as FQNEAQ. CDR3 nucleotides: TGTGCCAGCAGCTTAGATGGAGGGAAGAATTCACCCCTCCACTTT. Its translation is CASSLDGGKNSPLHF. The full variable domain, rest sourced from reference TRBV7-8 and TRBJ1-6, is GAGVSQSPRYKVAKRGQDVALRCDPISGHVSLFWYQQALGQGPEFLTYFQNEAQLDKSGLPSDRFFAERPEGSVSTLKIQRTQQEDSAVYLCASSLDGGKNSPLHFGNGTRLTVT.

J is TRBJ2-7 and V is TRBV5-4, with D hard to call. CDR3 length: 11 residues. Between the trimmed V and J ends, which lost 3 bases and 3 bases, there was a span of 4 bases. Germline V gene lookup returns CDR1 SGHNT and CDR2 YYREEE (reference sequence). CDR3 bases: TGTGCCAGCAGCTCGAACTACGAGCAGTACTTC. The encoded protein is CASSSNYEQYF.

The genes are TRBV10-3 and TRBJ2-7, with TRBD1 identical over 8 bases. Per the germline V gene, CDR1 is ENHRY and CDR2 is SYGVKD. The CDR3 is made up of 14 amino acids. The junction had 8 bases not matched to a gene; V was cut back by 5 bases and J by 5 bases. The CDR3 DNA reads TGTGCCATCAGTATAACAGGGGGGAAAAACGAGCAGTACTTC. Translated, it gives CAISITGGKNEQYF.

The chain has TRBV9 and TRBJ2-7; TRBD1 matches 10 bases. CDR1 is SGDLS, CDR2 YYNGEE, per germline. The ends lost 3 bases at V and 1 base at J; junction bases unmatched: 10. This CDR3 is 17 amino acids long. This chain's CDR3 is CASSAREGTGASYEQYF. The CDR3 DNA reads as TGTGCCAGCAGCGCGAGGGAGGGGACAGGGGCGTCCTACGAGCAGTACTTC.

The chain joins TRBV7-2 to TRBJ1-5, with 7 bases fitting TRBD1. Trimming removed 5 bases from V and 4 bases from J; junction bases left unmatched: 8. The CDR3 sequence is 15 residues long. Germline lookup yields CDR1 SGHTA and CDR2 FQGNSA. The CDR3 DNA follows: TGTGCCAGCAGCATCCAGGGGACAGTTAATCAGCCCCAGCATTTT. It translates to CASSIQGTVNQPQHF.

The V gene is TRBV10-3, the J gene TRBJ1-6; D not certain. The CDR3 sequence is 13 residues long. The V end lost 3 bases, the J end lost 6 bases, and 6 bases lay between the germline ends. Per the germline V gene, CDR1 is ENHRY and CDR2 is SYGVKD. CDR3 bases: TGTGCCATCAGTGACGCTTCTAATTCACCCCTCCACTTT. As protein: CAISDASNSPLHF.

This chain connects TRBV6-5 to TRBJ1-4, with 10 bases lining up with TRBD1. Looked up from germline, CDR1 is MNHEY and CDR2 is SVGAGI. The V gene end was trimmed by 6 bases and the J gene end by 7 bases; junction bases not matched to a gene: 5. The CDR3 totals 14 residues. The CDR3 here is CASSSDRGGEKLFF. The CDR3 nucleotides are TGTGCCAGCAGCTCGGACAGGGGGGGTGAAAAACTGTTTTTT.

This clone was counted between two and nine times. This chain joins TRBV5-1 and TRBJ2-3; no reliable D call. The V end lost 4 bases, the J end lost 0 bases, and 18 bases lay between the germline ends. Germline lookup yields CDR1 SGHRS and CDR2 YFSETQ. CDR3 length equals 17 residues. CDR3 region: CASSLLVRLSSTDTQYF. CDR3 in DNA: TGCGCCAGCAGCCTGCTCGTCAGACTCTCTAGCACAGATACGCAGTATTTT.

The genes are TRBV4-3 and TRBJ1-4; D unresolved. From germline, CDR1 is LGHNA and CDR2 YSLEER. The CDR3 sequence is 14 residues long. The ends were cut back, 5 bases at V and 6 bases at J, with 13 bases in the middle. CDR3 residues: CASSAMGWDEKLFF. The CDR3 DNA reads as TGCGCCAGCAGCGCCATGGGGTGGGATGAAAAACTGTTTTTT.

The V and J genes are TRBV5-1 and TRBJ2-7, with TRBD1 matching over 9 bases. The CDR3 totals 17 residues. Looked up from germline, CDR1 is SGHRS and CDR2 is YFSETQ. V gave up 2 bases and J gave up 2 bases; unmatched junction bases: 11. As DNA, the CDR3 is TGCGCCAGCAGCTTAGTGCAGGGGACAGGGCGACCCTACGAGCAGTACTTC. This encodes CASSLVQGTGRPYEQYF.

This chain links TRBV5-6 with TRBJ1-4, with 7 bases matching TRBD1. The CDR3 totals 15 residues. The V segment lost 3 bases and the J segment 7 bases; nucleotides outside the gene matches: 9. CDR1 and CDR2 (germline): SGHDT, YYEEEE. CDR3 residues: CASSSPGQLREKLFF. Written as DNA, the CDR3 is TGTGCCAGCAGCTCGCCGGGACAGCTTCGTGAAAAACTGTTTTTT.

V usage is TRBV19 and J usage is TRBJ1-2, with 7 bases lining up with TRBD1. The J segment lost 5 bases and the V segment lost 10 bases, leaving 19 bases of the junction unmatched. CDR1 LNHDA and CDR2 SQIVND come from the germline V gene (reference sequence). The CDR3 spans 16 residues. The CDR3 DNA reads as TGTGCCACTGGGGACCCTCGGACAGGTTTGGGATATGGCTACACCTTC. This sequence encodes CATGDPRTGLGYGYTF. Variable domain in full (rest from reference TRBV19 and TRBJ1-2): DGGITQSPKYLFRKEGQNVTLSCEQNLNHDAMYWYRQDPGQGLRLIYYSQIVNDFQKGDIAEGYSVSREKKESFPLTVTSAQKNPTAFYLCATGDPRTGLGYGYTFGSGTRLTVV.

V usage is TRBV15 and J usage is TRBJ2-3, with D hard to call. Trimming pared 1 base from V and 6 bases from J, leaving 11 bases between. CDR1 LNHNV and CDR2 YYDKDF come from the germline V gene (reference sequence). The CDR3 loop spans 14 amino acids. The CDR3 here is CATSRGYEWDTQYF. CDR3 DNA sequence: TGTGCCACCAGCAGAGGGTACGAATGGGATACGCAGTATTTT.

This clone was recorded a few times. This chain connects TRBV11-2 to TRBJ1-6; D gene ambiguous. V gave up 1 base and J gave up 7 bases, with 11 bases separating them. Germline V gives CDR1 SGHAT, CDR2 FQNNGV. This CDR3 contains 15 residues. For the CDR3, the DNA is TGTGCCAGCAGCTTAGGGGCAGCCCAAAATTCACCCCTCCACTTT. Its protein is CASSLGAAQNSPLHF.

The gene calls are TRBV5-4 and TRBJ2-7, with 11 bases matching TRBD1. Unmatched junction bases numbered 11, after V lost 4 bases and J lost 5 bases. The germline V gene has CDR1 SGHNT and CDR2 YYREEE (reference sequence). CDR3 size: 16 residues. This CDR3 is CASSPGQGGSYHEQYF. DNA of the CDR3: TGTGCCAGCAGCCCGGGACAGGGGGGTAGTTACCACGAGCAGTACTTC.

The chain links TRBV2 to TRBJ2-7; D call uncertain. CDR3 length: 11 amino acids. V shed 6 bases and J shed 4 bases, with 7 bases lying between them. Per the germline V gene, CDR1 is SNHLY and CDR2 is FYNNEI. CDR3 amino acids: CASSLLYEQYF. DNA for the CDR3: TGTGCCAGCAGCCTCTTATACGAGCAGTACTTC.